Listed here are 6 T cell receptor beta chains from one sample, sequenced in a study of cytomegalovirus exposure and HLA in healthy donors. PCR employed 60 Vbeta and 13 Jbeta primers. Data came from immunoSEQ multiplex PCR; TCRdb stores just in-frame clones and leaves some out. In the table there are around 130,000 clones, just under 75% of which are singletons. Sequenced sample: PBMCs. Receptors originate from a man aged 35 to 55 in good health and CMV-seropositive.

The chain combines TRBV15 with TRBJ2-3, with no clear D. The V gene's germline CDR1 is LNHNV and CDR2 YYDKDF (reference sequence). CDR3 length: 15 amino acids. Between the trimmed V and J ends, which lost 0 bases and 0 bases, there was a span of 7 bases. The DNA of the CDR3 is TGTGCCACCAGCAGAGATCCGACTAGCACAGATACGCAGTATTTT. Protein product: CATSRDPTSTDTQYF.

This chain uses TRBV5-1 with TRBJ2-2; 7 bases map to TRBD1. The V gene end was trimmed by 4 bases and the J gene end by 0 bases; junction bases not matched to a gene: 9. The CDR3 has 17 residues. CDR1 is SGHRS and CDR2 is YFSETQ in the germline V gene. The CDR3 loop is CASSLARGNSNTGELFF. CDR3 bases: TGCGCCAGCAGCCTGGCCAGGGGGAATTCGAACACCGGGGAGCTGTTTTTT.

This clone was detected a few times. The chain combines TRBV19 with TRBJ2-7; possibly TRBD1 for D (6 bases). The germline V and J ends were trimmed by 5 bases and 0 bases, with 11 bases remaining between them. Germline V CDR1 and CDR2: LNHDA, SQIVND (reference sequence). The CDR3 consists of 14 residues. CDR3 nucleotide sequence: TGTGCCAGTAGTTACGACAGGATCTCCTACGAGCAGTACTTC. Translation gives CASSYDRISYEQYF.

The chain has TRBV18 and TRBJ1-5, with 7 positions matching TRBD1. The CDR3 is 16 amino acids. Germline trimming cut 4 bases from V and 3 bases from J; bases unmatched to any gene: 9. Germline CDR1 and CDR2: KGHSH and LQKENI. CDR3 amino acids: CASSRTGQPFNQPQHF. As DNA, the CDR3 is TGTGCCAGCTCACGGACGGGACAGCCATTCAATCAGCCCCAGCATTTT.

This clone was detected only a few times. V is TRBV2 and J is TRBJ2-1; D perhaps matches TRBD1 (6 bases). V lost 6 bases to trimming and J lost 0 bases, with 12 bases between them. The germline gives CDR1 SNHLY, CDR2 FYNNEI. The CDR3 is 15 amino acids. The CDR3 here is CASRADRNSYNEQFF. CDR3 coding DNA: TGTGCCAGCAGGGCTGACAGGAACTCCTACAATGAGCAGTTCTTC.

The V gene is TRBV2, the J gene TRBJ2-7; 13 nucleotides align to TRBD2. CDR1 is SNHLY, CDR2 FYNNEI, per germline. V was pared by 2 bases and J by 2 bases, with 6 bases of the junction left unmatched. CDR3 length: 17 amino acids. This CDR3 reads CASSEPGTSGITYEQYF. The CDR3 DNA reads TGTGCCAGCAGTGAACCCGGGACTAGCGGGATAACCTACGAGCAGTACTTC.